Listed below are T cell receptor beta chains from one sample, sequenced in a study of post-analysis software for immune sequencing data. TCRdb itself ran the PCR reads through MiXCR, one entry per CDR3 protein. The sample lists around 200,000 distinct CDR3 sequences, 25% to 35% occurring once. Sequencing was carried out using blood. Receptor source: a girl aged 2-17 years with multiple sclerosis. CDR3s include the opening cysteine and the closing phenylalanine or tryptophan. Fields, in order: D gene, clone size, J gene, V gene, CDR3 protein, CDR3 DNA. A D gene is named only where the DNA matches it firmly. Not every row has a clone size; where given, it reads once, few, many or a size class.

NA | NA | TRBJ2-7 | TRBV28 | CASSLGQSPEQYF | TGTGCCAGCAGTTTGGGCCAGTCCCCCGAGCAGTACTTC
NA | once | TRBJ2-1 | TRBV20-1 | CSAKDRKFSYNEQFF | TGCAGTGCTAAGGACAGAAAATTCTCCTACAATGAGCAGTTCTTC
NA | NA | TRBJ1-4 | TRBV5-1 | CASSADGITNEKLFF | TGCGCCAGCAGCGCGGACGGGATAACTAATGAAAAACTGTTTTTT
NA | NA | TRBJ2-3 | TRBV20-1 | CSASRVQGTDTQYF | TGCAGTGCTAGTCGGGTACAGGGCACAGATACGCAGTATTTT
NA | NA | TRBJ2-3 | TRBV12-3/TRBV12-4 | CASSLEGVRTDTQYF | TGTGCCAGCAGTTTAGAAGGGGTGCGCACAGATACGCAGTATTTT
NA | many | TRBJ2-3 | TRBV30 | CAWSGGPNRSPDTQYF | TGTGCCTGGAGTGGAGGCCCCAATCGTAGTCCAGATACGCAGTATTTT
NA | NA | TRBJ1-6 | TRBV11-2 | CASSSGPYSGSPLHF | TGTGCCAGCAGCTCCGGTCCTTACTCAGGGTCACCCCTCCACTTT
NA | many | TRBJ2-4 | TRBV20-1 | CSAGLRVGDIQYF | TGCAGTGCCGGACTGAGGGTGGGGGACATTCAGTACTTC
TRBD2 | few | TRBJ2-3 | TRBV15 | CATSRISWREPSDTQYF | TGTGCCACCAGCAGAATCTCCTGGCGGGAGCCCTCAGATACGCAGTATTTT
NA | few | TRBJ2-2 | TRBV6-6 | CASSYDSNTGELFF | TGTGCCAGCAGTTACGACTCGAACACCGGGGAGCTGTTTTTT
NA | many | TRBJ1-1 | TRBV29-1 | CSVRPGHSNTEAFF | TGCAGCGTGAGACCGGGACACTCGAACACTGAAGCTTTCTTT
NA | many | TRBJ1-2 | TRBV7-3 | CASSPDRFNYGYTF | TGTGCCAGCAGCCCTGACAGATTTAACTATGGCTACACCTTC
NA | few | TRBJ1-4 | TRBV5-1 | CASSVFTNEKRFF | TGCGCCAGCAGCGTTTTTACTAATGAAAAACGGTTTTTT
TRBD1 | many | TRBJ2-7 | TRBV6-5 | CASSSTGVGPYEQYF | TGTGCCAGCAGCTCAACAGGGGTAGGGCCCTACGAGCAGTACTTC
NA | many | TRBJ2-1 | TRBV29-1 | CSVETHEQFF | TGCAGCGTTGAGACCCATGAGCAGTTCTTC
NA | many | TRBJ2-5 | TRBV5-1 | CASSLFLKETQYF | TGCGCCAGCAGCTTGTTTCTAAAAGAGACCCAGTACTTC
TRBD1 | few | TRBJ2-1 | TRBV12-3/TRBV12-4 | CASSFLGQGYDEQFF | TGTGCCAGCAGTTTCTTAGGACAGGGCTATGATGAGCAGTTCTTC
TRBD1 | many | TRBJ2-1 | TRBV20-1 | CTVPGQGANEQFF | TGCACCGTCCCGGGACAGGGGGCAAATGAGCAGTTCTTC
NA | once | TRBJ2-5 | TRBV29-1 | CSVEANRGETQYF | TGCAGCGTTGAAGCCAACCGGGGAGAGACCCAGTACTTC
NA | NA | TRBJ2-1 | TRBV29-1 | CSVGTFWVQFF | TGCAGCGTGGGGACATTCTGGGTACAGTTCTTC
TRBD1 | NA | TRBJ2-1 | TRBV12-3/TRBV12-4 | CASSSNRGKTQFF | TGTGCCAGCAGTTCGAACAGGGGGAAGACTCAGTTCTTC
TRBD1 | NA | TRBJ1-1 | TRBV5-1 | CASSFGQGGVRDTEAFF | TGCGCCAGCAGCTTTGGACAGGGCGGGGTTCGCGACACTGAAGCTTTCTTT
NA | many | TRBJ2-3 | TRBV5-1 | CASSLERASTDTQYF | TGCGCCAGCAGCTTAGAGCGGGCCAGCACAGATACGCAGTATTTT
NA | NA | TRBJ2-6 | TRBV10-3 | CAISLWETGANVLTF | TGTGCCATCAGTCTCTGGGAAACTGGGGCCAACGTCCTGACTTTC
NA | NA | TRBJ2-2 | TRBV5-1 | CASSLEGQLGPKGELFF | TGCGCCAGCAGCTTGGAGGGTCAGCTAGGCCCGAAAGGGGAGCTGTTTTTT
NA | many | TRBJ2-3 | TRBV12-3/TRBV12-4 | CASSLERTQYF | TGTGCCAGCAGTTTAGAAAGGACGCAGTATTTT